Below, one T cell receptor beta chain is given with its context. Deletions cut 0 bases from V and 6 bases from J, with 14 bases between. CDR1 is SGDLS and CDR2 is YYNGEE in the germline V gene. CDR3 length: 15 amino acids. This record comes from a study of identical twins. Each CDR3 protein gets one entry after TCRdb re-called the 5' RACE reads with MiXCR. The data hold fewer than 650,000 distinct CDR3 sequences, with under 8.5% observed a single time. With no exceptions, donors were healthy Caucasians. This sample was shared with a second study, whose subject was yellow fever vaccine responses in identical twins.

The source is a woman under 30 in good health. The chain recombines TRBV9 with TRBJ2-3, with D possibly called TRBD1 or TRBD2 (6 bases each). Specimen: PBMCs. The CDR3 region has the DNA TGTGCCAGCAGCGTAGAAGGGGGGCACCGGGATACGCAGTATTTT. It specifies CASSVEGGHRDTQYF.